This passage covers 7 T cell receptor beta chains from one sample sequenced in a study of T cell responses to AZD1222 COVID-19 vaccine. Some clones are missing from TCRdb's copy, which holds only in-frame ones; the method was immunoSEQ multiplex PCR. The table records about 120,000 clones, approximately 90% of them present only once. The starting material was peripheral blood, obtained on day 0 of AZD1222 vaccination. Source of these receptors: an adult in good health.

The chain recombines TRBV6-5 with TRBJ2-5, with a tentative D call TRBD1 (6 bases). Trimming took 6 bases from V and 1 from J, leaving 9 bases between them. This CDR3 spans 13 amino acids. Germline-derived CDR1 and CDR2 are MNHEY and SVGAGI. CDR3 region: CASRRTVQETQYF. CDR3 nucleotides: TGTGCCAGCAGACGGACAGTCCAAGAGACCCAGTACTTC.

The chain recombines TRBV12-3 or TRBV12-4 with TRBJ1-1; maybe TRBD1 (6 bases). V was cut by 5 bases and J by 5 bases, with 9 bases left in between. CDR3 length: 12 residues. The CDR3 DNA follows: TGTGCCAGCAGTGTTAGGGGGACTGAAGCTTTCTTT. Its protein product is CASSVRGTEAFF.

V and J are TRBV5-4 and TRBJ1-2; a possible D gene is TRBD1 (5 bases). The CDR3 is 15 amino acids. Germline V gene lookup returns CDR1 SGHNT and CDR2 YYREEE (reference sequence). V lost 3 bases to trimming and J lost 4 bases, with 16 bases between them. CDR3 amino acids: CASSWGRGPIYGYTF. CDR3 DNA sequence: TGTGCCAGCAGCTGGGGCCGGGGTCCAATCTATGGCTACACCTTC.

The CDR3 DNA reads TGTGCCAGCAGCTCCCAAGTTGAGCAGTTCTTC. It specifies CASSSQVEQFF. V usage is TRBV11-2 and J usage is TRBJ2-1; D gene unclear. Germline V CDR1 and CDR2: SGHAT, FQNNGV. The CDR3 is 11 amino acids. V was pared by 4 bases and J by 9 bases, with 7 bases between.

This chain uses TRBV6-5 with TRBJ1-2; TRBD1 matches at 9 bases. CDR1 and CDR2 from the germline V gene are MNHEY and SVGAGI. Trimming at V came to 4 bases and at J to 7 bases, leaving 4 bases not matched to a gene. This CDR3 contains 13 residues. The CDR3 reads CASSFRQGGGYTF. The DNA for the CDR3 is TGTGCCAGCAGTTTTCGACAGGGGGGTGGCTACACCTTC.

The rearrangement uses TRBV18 and TRBJ2-3, with 12 bases fitting TRBD1. The junction had 1 base not matched to a gene; V was cut back by 8 bases and J by 4 bases. CDR1 is KGHSH, CDR2 LQKENI, per germline. The CDR3 sequence is 13 residues long. The CDR3 region is CASGTGGADTQYF. The CDR3 DNA reads as TGTGCCAGCGGGACAGGGGGCGCAGATACGCAGTATTTT.

The J gene is TRBJ1-2, the V gene TRBV2; unclear D gene. This CDR3 is built from 15 residues. Germline V gene data show CDR1 as SNHLY and CDR2 as FYNNEI. Trimming shortened V by 2 bases and J by 4 bases, and 14 bases separated the two germline ends. The CDR3 loop reads CASSEYLGVIYGYTF. In nucleotides, the CDR3 is TGTGCCAGCAGTGAATACCTCGGAGTTATCTATGGCTACACCTTC.